The subject of this entry is one TCR beta chain. This record comes from a study of blood T cell repertoires in COVID-19. At the level of the study: The study drew acute and convalescent COVID-19 samples from the United States, Italy and Spain. The cDNA or gDNA used as material had been derived from T cells, B-cell-depleted T cells, or PBMCs.

Libraries were prepared by immunoSEQ multiplex PCR; TCRdb keeps only in-frame clonotypes and omits some of them. The repertoire holds about 260,000 clones, with approximately 90% as singletons. CDR3 length: 14 amino acids. Germline loops: CDR1 LGHDT, CDR2 YNNKEL (reference sequence). J lost 2 bases, V lost 4 bases, and 5 bases had no gene match. The rearrangement links TRBV3-1 (or the pseudogene TRBV3-2) to TRBJ2-7; 7 nucleotides match TRBD1. Input material: peripheral blood. The receptor was derived from a man aged 55 to 69 who had recovered from COVID-19. The CDR3 coding sequence is TGTGCCAGCAGCCGATCACAGGGGACCTACGAGCAGTACTTC. It codes for CASSRSQGTYEQYF.